This T cell receptor (beta chain) stems from a study of blood T cell repertoires in COVID-19. The wider study: Collection of acute and convalescent COVID-19 samples took place in the United States, Italy and Spain. The analysed material was cDNA or gDNA that came from T cells, B-cell-depleted T cells, or PBMCs.

Germline values: CDR1 KGHDR, CDR2 SFDVKD. Trimming took 0 bases from V and 3 from J, leaving 14 bases between them. This CDR3 comprises 17 residues. The method was immunoSEQ multiplex PCR; TCRdb's version includes in-frame clones alone and lacks a portion of them. Among hundreds of thousands of clones listed, roughly four fifths were seen once. Residents of about two dozen US areas, aged about 18 to 89 years, made up the participants. This sequence originates from a woman in her fifties or sixties who had been exposed to COVID-19. Sequenced sample: PBMCs or T cells enriched from blood (not recorded which). The chain uses TRBV24-1 and TRBJ1-3; perhaps TRBD1 as D (5 bases). CDR3 nucleotides: TGTGCCACCAGTGATTTGGGGGGGAATGGGTTTGGAAACACCATATATTTT. Its translation: CATSDLGGNGFGNTIYF.